This T cell receptor beta chain was identified in a study of T cells after yellow fever vaccination. A few counts support this clonotype. TCRdb called the 5' RACE reads again in MiXCR, with one record for every CDR3 protein. The data contain hundreds of thousands of distinct CDR3 sequences, about a sixth of them singletons. Germline V lookup: CDR1 SEHNR, CDR2 FQNEAQ (reference sequence). Trimming cost V 5 bases and J 10 bases; bases outside gene matches: 10. The CDR3 consists of 14 residues. The gene calls are TRBV7-9 and TRBJ2-1, with 8 bases aligning to TRBD2. The specimen comprised PBMCs, sampled 4 to 6 days after the first yellow fever vaccination. The sequence derives from a man aged 18 to 30 who received the YFV17D yellow fever vaccine. The CDR3 loop reads CASSQRGGGLEQFF. The CDR3 nucleotides are TGTGCCAGCAGCCAACGAGGCGGGGGGCTCGAGCAGTTCTTC.